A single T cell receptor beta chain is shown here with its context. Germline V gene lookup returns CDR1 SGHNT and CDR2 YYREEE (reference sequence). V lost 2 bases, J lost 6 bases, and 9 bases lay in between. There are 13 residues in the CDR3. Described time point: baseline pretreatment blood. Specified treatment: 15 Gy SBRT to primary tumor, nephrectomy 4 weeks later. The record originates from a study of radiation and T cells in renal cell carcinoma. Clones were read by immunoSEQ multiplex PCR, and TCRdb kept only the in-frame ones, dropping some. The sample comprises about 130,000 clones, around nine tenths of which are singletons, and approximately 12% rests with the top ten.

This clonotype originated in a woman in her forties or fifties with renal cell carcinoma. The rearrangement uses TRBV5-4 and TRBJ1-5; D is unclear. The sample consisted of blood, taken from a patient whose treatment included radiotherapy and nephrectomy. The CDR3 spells CASSLIGSQPQHF. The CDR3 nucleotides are TGTGCCAGCAGCTTAATCGGTTCTCAGCCCCAGCATTTT.